This TCR beta chain is drawn from a study of T cell repertoires in cytomegalovirus infection. In the study overall: It was recently identified HLA-C-restricted and well-studied HLA-B-restricted CMV epitopes that the study used. CMV infection together with matching HLA type was indicated by public TCR beta signatures.

Via MiXCR, TCRdb re-called the reads, giving one row per CDR3 protein. The sample has about 920,000 distinct CDR3 sequences, roughly 31% seen once; the top ten hold about 14%. V was shortened by 3 bases and J by 0 bases, with 17 bases between the two germline ends. Germline V lookup: CDR1 MGHDK, CDR2 SYGVNS. The CDR3 runs 18 residues. Of note for this clonotype: Its antigen remains unknown.

This rearrangement joins TRBV25-1 to TRBJ1-4; TRBD1 is a possible D gene (6 bases). The starting material was cultured CD8+ T cells from PBMCs, obtained from culture after CMV antigen stimulation. This TCR came from a human donor in good health (CMV status not recorded). Some clones in this sample may be carry-over from other donors' samples. CDR3 bases: TGTGCCAGCAGTGACGGGGGGCACAGGGCCCCAACTAATGAAAAACTGTTTTTT. This gives the protein CASSDGGHRAPTNEKLFF. The entire variable domain, with the rest obtained from reference TRBV25-1 and TRBJ1-4, is as follows: EADIYQTPRYLVIGTGKKITLECSQTMGHDKMYWYQQDPGMELHLIHYSYGVNSTEKGDLSSESTVSRIRTEHFPLTLESARPSHTSQYLCASSDGGHRAPTNEKLFFGSGTQLSVL.